The 5 T cell receptor beta chains in this list originate from one sample, sequenced in a study of cytomegalovirus exposure and HLA in healthy donors. The PCR contained 60 Vbeta and 13 Jbeta primers. Repertoires were generated with immunoSEQ multiplex PCR, while TCRdb's copy carries only in-frame clones and drops some. Of about 70,000 clones in the sample, roughly 81% are singletons; the top ten hold approximately 10%. Input material: PBMCs. The receptors were gathered from a human donor in good health.

This clone was seen just once. V is TRBV15 and J is TRBJ2-7; D possibly corresponds to TRBD2 (6 bases). The CDR3 has 14 amino acids. The ends were cut back, 3 bases at V and 0 bases at J, with 9 bases in the middle. Germline V gene lookup returns CDR1 LNHNV and CDR2 YYDKDF (reference sequence). In DNA form, the CDR3 reads TGTGCCACCAGCAGTGGGGGGAGCTCCTACGAGCAGTACTTC. Translation: CATSSGGSSYEQYF.

This chain uses TRBV7-2 with TRBJ2-1, with D maybe TRBD2 (6 bases). This CDR3 contains 15 residues. The V and J ends lost 5 bases and 0 bases respectively, with 11 bases between them. The germline V gene has CDR1 SGHTA and CDR2 FQGNSA. This CDR3 reads CASSAGSSSYNEQFF. In nucleotides, the CDR3 is TGTGCCAGCAGCGCGGGGTCGAGCTCCTACAATGAGCAGTTCTTC.

This clone has a handful of counts. The chain couples TRBV4-1 to TRBJ1-2; possible D gene TRBD1, 5 bases. CDR3 length: 12 amino acids. Germline-derived CDR1 and CDR2 are MGHRA and YSYEKL. V was clipped by 4 bases and J by 5 bases, with 8 bases between them. CDR3 nucleotide sequence: TGCGCCAGCAGCCCGCGGGGGTATGGCTACACCTTC. Amino acid sequence: CASSPRGYGYTF.

The rearrangement uses TRBV6-1 and TRBJ2-6; D might be TRBD1 (5 bases). Trimming removed 1 base at V and 0 bases at J, with 19 bases between. This CDR3 region has 20 residues. Germline lookup yields CDR1 MNHNS and CDR2 SASEGT. This CDR3 reads CASSEEGTGHRFSGANVLTF. The CDR3 DNA reads as TGTGCCAGCAGTGAAGAAGGAACCGGACACCGCTTCTCTGGGGCCAACGTCCTGACTTTC.

The chain is built from TRBV5-1 and TRBJ2-7; D is ambiguous. Germline V gene lookup returns CDR1 SGHRS and CDR2 YFSETQ. V was shortened by 7 bases and J by 0 bases, with 5 bases between the two germline ends. This CDR3 region has 11 residues. CDR3 in amino acids: CASFSSYEQYF. The CDR3 nucleotides read TGCGCCAGCTTCAGCTCCTACGAGCAGTACTTC. Drawing the rest from reference TRBV5-1 and TRBJ2-7, the complete variable domain is KAGVTQTPRYLIKTRGQQVTLSCSPISGHRSVSWYQQTPGQGLQFLFEYFSETQRNKGNFPGRFSGRQFSNSRSEMNVSTLELGDSALYLCASFSSYEQYFGPGTRLTVT.